One sample yielded the 14 T cell receptor beta chains listed below, sequenced in a study of OX40 agonist ivuxolimab in advanced cancers. Generated by immunoSEQ multiplex PCR, the TCRdb table keeps only in-frame clones and is missing some. The sample yields fewer than 25,000 clones, approximately 86% seen once. The sequences come from CD4+ or CD8+ T cells sorted from blood, collected in a trial of the OX40 agonist ivuxolimab. These receptors were collected from an adult with an advanced solid tumor such as melanoma, head and neck, liver or kidney cancer.

The chain has TRBV6-6 and TRBJ2-7; the D is unclear. Germline V gives CDR1 MNHNY, CDR2 SVGAGI (reference sequence). Trimming took off 0 bases at V and 3 bases at J, with 6 bases between the two ends. The CDR3 runs 13 residues. CDR3 coding DNA: TGTGCCAGCAGTTACTCGGAGATCTACGAGCAGTACTTC. This translates into CASSYSEIYEQYF.

This chain connects TRBV5-4 to TRBJ2-5, with 9 positions matching TRBD1. The J call is in doubt because the DNA end fits TRBJ2-7 better. The germline gives CDR1 SGHNT, CDR2 YYREEE (reference sequence). The CDR3 totals 15 residues. The CDR3 DNA follows: TGTGCCAGCAGCTTGGCCGGGACAGGGCCCTACGAGCAGTACTTC. Translating gives CASSLAGTGPYEQYF.

This clone occurred once. The gene calls are TRBV11-2 and TRBJ2-3; D may be TRBD1 (5 bases). CDR1 SGHAT and CDR2 FQNNGV come from the germline V gene. The CDR3 is 16 amino acids. V lost 0 bases, J lost 4 bases, and 14 bases lay in between. The CDR3 loop is CASSLDLGRVADTQYF. CDR3 in DNA: TGTGCCAGCAGCTTAGATCTCGGCAGGGTCGCAGATACGCAGTATTTT.

The CDR3 reads CASSDGMGRGMQPQHF. In DNA form, the CDR3 reads TGTGCCAGCAGTGACGGCATGGGACGGGGGATGCAGCCCCAGCATTTT. V and J are TRBV6-1 and TRBJ1-5, with D perhaps matching TRBD1 (5 bases). The germline V and J ends were trimmed by 3 bases and 7 bases, with 19 bases remaining between them. Per germline, CDR1 MNHNS and CDR2 SASEGT. The CDR3 is made up of 16 amino acids.

This clone has a handful of counts. V is TRBV18 and J is TRBJ2-7, with D possibly TRBD2 on 5 matching bases. The germline V gene encodes CDR1 KGHSH and CDR2 LQKENI. V was cut by 5 bases and J by 4 bases, with 15 bases left in between. The CDR3 totals 14 residues. CDR3 DNA: TGTGCCAGCTCATTAGGAGGAGGCCTTTACGAGCAGTACTTC. It is translated as CASSLGGGLYEQYF.

This chain connects TRBV13 to TRBJ2-2; 9 bases map to TRBD1. The CDR3 spans 15 residues. J was trimmed by 3 bases and V by 5 bases; bases with no gene match: 4. Germline CDR1 PRHDT, CDR2 FYEKMQ (reference sequence). The CDR3 is CASSLGTGYTGELFF. The CDR3 DNA sequence: TGTGCCAGCAGCCTTGGGACAGGGTACACCGGGGAGCTGTTTTTT.

The sample holds one count of this clone. The chain joins TRBV5-5 to TRBJ2-2, with 7 bases matching TRBD1. J lost 6 bases, V lost 1 base, and 3 bases had no gene match. Germline CDR1 reads SGHKS; CDR2 reads YYEKEE (reference sequence). The CDR3 consists of 14 residues. This CDR3 is CASSLTTGPGELFF. DNA of the CDR3: TGTGCCAGCAGCTTGACGACAGGGCCCGGGGAGCTGTTTTTT.

The chain carries TRBV19 and TRBJ2-2; unclear D gene. The germline V gene has CDR1 LNHDA and CDR2 SQIVND (reference sequence). The CDR3 is made up of 12 amino acids. V was cut by 6 bases and J by 4 bases, with 6 bases left in between. CDR3 nucleotide sequence: TGTGCCAGTAGATACGGCACCGGGGAGCTGTTTTTT. Its translation: CASRYGTGELFF.

The chain recombines TRBV19 with TRBJ2-1, with 10 bases that match TRBD2. The length of the CDR3 is 15 residues. The J segment lost 4 bases and the V segment lost 4 bases, leaving 4 bases of the junction unmatched. Germline-derived CDR1 and CDR2 are LNHDA and SQIVND (reference sequence). CDR3 region: CASSTGLAPYNEQFF. In nucleotides, the CDR3 is TGTGCCAGTAGTACGGGACTAGCGCCTTACAATGAGCAGTTCTTC.

In DNA form, the CDR3 reads TGTGCCAGCAGCTTGAGGAACAGGATGAGCTTTGGAAACACCATATATTTT. Translating gives CASSLRNRMSFGNTIYF. The chain employs TRBV11-2 and TRBJ1-3; a possible D gene is TRBD1 (5 bases). This CDR3 has 17 residues. Between the trimmed V and J ends, which lost 3 bases and 3 bases, there was a span of 18 bases. CDR1 and CDR2 from the germline V gene are SGHAT and FQNNGV.

The rearrangement links TRBV7-6 to TRBJ2-3; 7 bases are shared with TRBD2. The CDR3 is made up of 13 amino acids. The germline V gene encodes CDR1 SGHVS and CDR2 FNYEAQ. With 4 bases clipped from V and 8 bases from J, the junction kept 6 bases outside the gene matches. This CDR3 reads CASSWTSLGTQYF. DNA for the CDR3: TGTGCCAGCAGCTGGACTAGTCTCGGTACGCAGTATTTT. Together with reference TRBV7-6 and TRBJ2-3, the CDR3 gives the full variable domain: GAGVSQSPRYKVTKRGQDVALRCDPISGHVSLYWYRQALGQGPEFLTYFNYEAQQDKSGLPNDRFSAERPEGSISTLTIQRTEQRDSAMYRCASSWTSLGTQYFGPGTRLTVL.

The rearrangement links TRBV14 to TRBJ2-7; D may be TRBD1 (6 bases). Germline assignment: CDR1 SGHDN and CDR2 FVKESK. This CDR3 has 13 amino acids. Trimming pared 4 bases from V and 4 bases from J, leaving 11 bases between. The CDR3 loop is CASSPTGRYEQYF. The CDR3 coding sequence is TGTGCCAGCAGCCCAACAGGGCGATACGAGCAGTACTTC.

This chain's CDR3 is CASSLSGGLAGEYEQFF. The CDR3 DNA reads TGTGCCAGCAGCTTGAGCGGTGGACTAGCGGGAGAATATGAGCAGTTCTTC. This chain links TRBV5-5 with TRBJ2-1; the match to TRBD2 covers 13 bases. The CDR3 extends over 17 amino acids. CDR1 and CDR2 from the germline V gene are SGHKS and YYEKEE (reference sequence). V was pared by 1 base and J by 8 bases, with 9 bases of the junction left unmatched.

The gene calls are TRBV28 and TRBJ1-1; D gene uncertain. Germline V gives CDR1 MDHEN, CDR2 SYDVKM. CDR3 size: 12 residues. V was pared by 5 bases and J by 2 bases, with 6 bases between. The CDR3 coding sequence is TGTGCCAGCAGTCCCATTAACACTGAAGCTTTCTTT. Translating gives CASSPINTEAFF.